This TCR beta chain was captured in a study of blood T cell repertoires in COVID-19. Study as a whole: COVID-19 samples from acute and convalescent phases originated in the United States, Italy and Spain. The cDNA or gDNA used as material had been derived from T cells, B-cell-depleted T cells, or PBMCs.

Losses at the gene ends were 8 bases for V and 3 bases for J; bases not matched to a gene: 10. Germline V lookup: CDR1 LNHDA, CDR2 SQIVND (reference sequence). The length of the CDR3 is 14 residues. Generated by immunoSEQ multiplex PCR, the TCRdb table keeps only in-frame clones and is missing some. The data contain about 410,000 clones, 70% to 90% of them singletons. Seattle patients were enrolled during active infection and followed longitudinally. The TCR sequence derives from a woman in her thirties or forties with COVID-19, enrolled during active disease. The V and J genes are TRBV19 and TRBJ2-7, with 7 bases lining up with TRBD1. Material: peripheral blood. Here the CDR3 reads CASGSTGESYEQYF. The CDR3 DNA reads as TGTGCCAGTGGTTCAACAGGGGAAAGCTACGAGCAGTACTTC.